The present TCR beta chain was sequenced within a study of blood T cells in healthy people across ages. Points on this clonotype: The antigen remains undetermined.

Next came a second PCR, run for about 6 to 11 cycles, which used a sample-barcoded 5' primer along with a J-beta primer mix. TCRdb reprocessed the 5' RACE reads with MiXCR, giving one entry per CDR3 protein. The sample includes just over 1 million distinct CDR3 sequences, more than 40% seen only once; the top ten take 15% to 20%. The donors, all healthy, were Caucasians living in Russia, aged roughly 6 to 100. CDR1 is DFQATT, CDR2 SNEGSKA, per germline (reference sequence). The CDR3 has 15 amino acids. The trim removed 4 bases at V and 3 bases at J, leaving 6 bases unmatched. Notes on the study in general: Compared with aged donors, long-lived donors showed fewer expanded clones, suggesting selection.

This sequence was found in a woman aged 60-70 years in good health. The chain has TRBV20-1 and TRBJ2-3, with TRBD1 identical over 11 bases. Sequenced input: blood. CDR3 sequence: CSATPGTGGTDTQYF. CDR3 nucleotide sequence: TGCAGTGCTACGCCCGGGACAGGGGGAACAGATACGCAGTATTTT.